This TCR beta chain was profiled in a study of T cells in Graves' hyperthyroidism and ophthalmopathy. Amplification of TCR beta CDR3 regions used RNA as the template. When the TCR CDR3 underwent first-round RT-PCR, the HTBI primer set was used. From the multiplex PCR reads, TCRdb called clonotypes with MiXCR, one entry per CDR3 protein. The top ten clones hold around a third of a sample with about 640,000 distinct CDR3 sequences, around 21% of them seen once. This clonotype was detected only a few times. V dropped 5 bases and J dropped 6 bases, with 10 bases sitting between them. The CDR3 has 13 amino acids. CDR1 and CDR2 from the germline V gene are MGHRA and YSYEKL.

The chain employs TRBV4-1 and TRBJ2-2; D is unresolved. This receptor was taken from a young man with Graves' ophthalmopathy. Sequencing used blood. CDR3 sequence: CASSYIGSGELFF. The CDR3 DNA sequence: TGCGCCAGCAGCTACATCGGATCCGGGGAGCTGTTTTTT.